This T cell receptor (beta chain) was identified in a study of Graves' ophthalmopathy and Graves' hyperthyroidism. Study-level points and caveats: The model predicted ophthalmopathy progression with around 69% sensitivity and less than 85% specificity.

Eligible hyperthyroidism cases comprised new diagnoses of under 2 months' duration in individuals aged 18 to 65. Serum thyroxine and TRAb, along with clinical symptoms, thyroid ultrasound and orbital computed tomography, were what diagnosis relied on. V dropped 5 bases and J dropped 4 bases, with 12 bases sitting between them. From germline, CDR1 is LNHDA and CDR2 SQIVND (reference sequence). The CDR3 is made up of 14 amino acids. RNA transcripts provided the template for amplifying TCR beta CDR3 regions. In the first round, RT-PCR was carried out with HTBI primers, and a multiplex PCR formed the second round. TCRdb redid the calling of the multiplex PCR reads with MiXCR, one entry per CDR3 protein. Among around 1,000,000 distinct CDR3 sequences listed, roughly two fifths were seen once. This clonotype came up many times. Its antigen is as yet unknown.

Material for sequencing was peripheral blood or thyroid tissue (not recorded which). This clonotype was obtained from an adult man with Graves' hyperthyroidism. This rearrangement joins TRBV19 to TRBJ1-5; no clear D. CDR3 sequence reads: CASSPSSFNQPQHF. The CDR3 DNA reads TGTGCCAGTAGTCCCTCTTCTTTTAATCAGCCCCAGCATTTT.